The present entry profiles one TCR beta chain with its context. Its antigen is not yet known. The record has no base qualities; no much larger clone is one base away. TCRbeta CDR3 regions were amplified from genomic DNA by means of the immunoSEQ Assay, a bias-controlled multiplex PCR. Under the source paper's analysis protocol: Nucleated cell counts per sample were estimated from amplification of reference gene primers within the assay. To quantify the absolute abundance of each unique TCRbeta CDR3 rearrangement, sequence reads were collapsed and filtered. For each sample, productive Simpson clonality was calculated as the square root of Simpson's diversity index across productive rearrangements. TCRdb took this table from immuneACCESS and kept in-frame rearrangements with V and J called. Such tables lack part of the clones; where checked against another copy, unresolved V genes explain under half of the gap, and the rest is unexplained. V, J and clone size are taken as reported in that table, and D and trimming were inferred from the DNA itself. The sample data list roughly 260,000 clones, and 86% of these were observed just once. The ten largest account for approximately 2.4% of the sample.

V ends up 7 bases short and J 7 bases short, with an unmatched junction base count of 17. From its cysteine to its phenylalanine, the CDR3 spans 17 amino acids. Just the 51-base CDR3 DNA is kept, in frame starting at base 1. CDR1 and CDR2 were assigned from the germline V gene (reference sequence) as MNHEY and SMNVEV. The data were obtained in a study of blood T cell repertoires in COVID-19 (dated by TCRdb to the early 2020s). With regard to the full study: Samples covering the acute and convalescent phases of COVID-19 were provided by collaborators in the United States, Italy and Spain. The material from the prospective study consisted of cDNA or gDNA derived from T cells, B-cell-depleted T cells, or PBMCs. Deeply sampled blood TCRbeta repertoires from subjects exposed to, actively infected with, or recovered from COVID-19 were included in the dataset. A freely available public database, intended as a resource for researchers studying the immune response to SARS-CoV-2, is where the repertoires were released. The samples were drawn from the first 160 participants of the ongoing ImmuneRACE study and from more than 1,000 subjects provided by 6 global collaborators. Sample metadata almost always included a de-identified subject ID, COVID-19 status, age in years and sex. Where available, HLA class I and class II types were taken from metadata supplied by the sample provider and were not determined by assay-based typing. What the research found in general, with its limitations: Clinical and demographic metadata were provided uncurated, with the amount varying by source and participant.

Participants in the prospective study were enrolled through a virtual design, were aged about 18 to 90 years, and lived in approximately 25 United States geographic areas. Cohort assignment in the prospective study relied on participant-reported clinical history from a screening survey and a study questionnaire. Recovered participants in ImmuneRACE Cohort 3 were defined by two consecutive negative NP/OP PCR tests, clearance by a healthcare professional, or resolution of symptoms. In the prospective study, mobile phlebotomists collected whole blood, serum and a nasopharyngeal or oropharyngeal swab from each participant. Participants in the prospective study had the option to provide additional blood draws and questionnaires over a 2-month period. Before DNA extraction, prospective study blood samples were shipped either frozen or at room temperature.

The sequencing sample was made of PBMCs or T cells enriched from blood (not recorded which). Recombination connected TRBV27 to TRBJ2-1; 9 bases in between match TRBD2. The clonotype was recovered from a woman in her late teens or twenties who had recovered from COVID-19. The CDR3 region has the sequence CASKLSLSGGRGNEQFF. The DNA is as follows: TGTGCCAGCAAACTATCCCTCAGCGGGGGGAGGGGAAATGAGCAGTTCTTC.